This T cell receptor beta chain stems from a study of blood T cells in healthy people across ages. Concerning this clonotype itself: No antigen is known for it.

Notes on the study in general: Because sorting was not performed, PBMCs prevented conclusive naive versus antigen-experienced comparison. Estimates based on one million T cells were treated as lower bounds.

This CDR3 has 17 residues. Germline-derived CDR1 and CDR2 are LGHNA and YSLEER. With 0 bases clipped from V and 1 base from J, the junction kept 5 bases outside the gene matches. Primers used in a second PCR of about 7 to 12 cycles were a sample-barcoded 5' primer and a J-beta primer mix. Every cDNA molecule bore a tag from a template-switch adaptor containing 12 random nucleotides. TCRdb itself ran the 5' RACE reads through MiXCR, one entry per CDR3 protein. The sample contains around 990,000 distinct CDR3 sequences, 35% to 40% of which appear only once. PBMCs were isolated at a quantity of at least 6.5 million per sample.

The sequence derives from a man aged 18 to 29 in good health. Sequenced material: blood. The chain combines TRBV4-3 with TRBJ2-3; 9 nucleotides line up with TRBD2. This chain's CDR3 is CASSQDFPSGGTDTQYF. The CDR3, as DNA: TGCGCCAGCAGCCAAGATTTTCCTAGCGGGGGCACAGATACGCAGTATTTT.